This passage covers 29 T cell receptor beta chains from one sample sequenced in a study of cytomegalovirus exposure and HLA in healthy donors (dated by TCRdb to 2016 to 2017). The library was made by the immunoSEQ multiplex PCR assay. For the multiplex PCR, a mixture combining 60 forward primers for TCR Vbeta segments and 13 reverse primers for TCR Jbeta segments was used. TCRdb retrieved this table from immuneACCESS and kept in-frame rearrangements only. Not all clones are present; in checked studies, unresolved V genes account for under half, and no reason is known for the remainder. Within this sample are 75,000 to 95,000 clones, with about nine tenths of them counted one time only. The ten largest clones represent approximately 2.2% of the sample. Sequencing was carried out using PBMCs. These receptors were obtained from a man between 18 and 35 years old in good health and CMV-seronegative.

The chain has TRBV5-1 and TRBJ2-2, with unresolved D. V lost 2 bases to trimming and J lost 2 bases, with 10 bases between them. The V gene's germline CDR1 is SGHRS and CDR2 YFSETQ. This CDR3 contains 15 residues. CDR3 protein: CASSFSDLNTGELFF. In DNA, the CDR3 is TGCGCCAGCAGCTTCTCAGATCTTAACACCGGGGAGCTGTTTTTT.

The chain is built from TRBV9 and TRBJ2-3; D is possibly TRBD2 (6 bases). This CDR3 comprises 16 residues. Germline V gives CDR1 SGDLS, CDR2 YYNGEE. Trimming took off 3 bases at V and 5 bases at J, with 19 bases between the two ends. The CDR3 bases are TGTGCCAGCAGCGCGGGACTGACTGATTACGGAGATACGCAGTATTTT. Translated: CASSAGLTDYGDTQYF.

The chain combines TRBV7-9 with TRBJ2-5; 8 nucleotides match TRBD2. The J call is uncertain, as TRBJ2-7 better fits the DNA end. CDR1 SEHNR and CDR2 FQNEAQ come from the germline V gene (reference sequence). The CDR3 sequence is 18 residues long. The DNA for the CDR3 is TGTGCCAGCAGCTTCAAGGATCCGGGAGGGCCTGTAGAAAACGAGCAGTACTTC. It yields the protein CASSFKDPGGPVENEQYF.

This chain links TRBV28 with TRBJ1-5, with 9 positions matching TRBD1. After removal of 5 bases from V and 7 bases from J, the junction contained 6 bases not matched to a gene. The CDR3 is 14 amino acids. Germline lookup yields CDR1 MDHEN and CDR2 SYDVKM. CDR3 DNA sequence: TGTGCCAGCAGTATAGGACAGGGGAGGCAGCCCCAGCATTTT. Its translation: CASSIGQGRQPQHF. Drawing the rest from reference TRBV28 and TRBJ1-5, the complete variable domain is DVKVTQSSRYLVKRTGEKVFLECVQDMDHENMFWYRQDPGLGLRLIYFSYDVKMKEKGDIPEGYSVSREKKERFSLILESASTNQTSMYLCASSIGQGRQPQHFGDGTRLSIL.

The genes are TRBV7-9 and TRBJ2-5; unclear D gene. Matching the DNA end better, TRBJ2-7 makes the J call doubtful. The germline gives CDR1 SEHNR, CDR2 FQNEAQ (reference sequence). The CDR3 spans 13 residues. The CDR3, as DNA: TGTGCCAGCAGCTTAGGACTCGCCTACGAGCAGTACTTC. This translates into CASSLGLAYEQYF.

The J gene is TRBJ1-1, the V gene TRBV25-1; possible D gene TRBD1, 5 bases. The length of the CDR3 is 13 residues. Deletions cut 9 bases from V and 4 bases from J, with 15 bases between. Germline CDR1 and CDR2: MGHDK and SYGVNS. Here the CDR3 DNA reads TGTGCCAGTCGGGGGACCATGGCCACTGAAGCTTTCTTT. This gives the protein CASRGTMATEAFF.

V and J are TRBV9 and TRBJ2-7; TRBD1 might be the D (7 bases). CDR1 is SGDLS and CDR2 is YYNGEE in the germline V gene. The ends were cut back, 5 bases at V and 3 bases at J, with 15 bases in the middle. The CDR3 length is 14 residues. CDR3 in amino acids: CASREQGGHYEQYF. The CDR3 DNA reads TGTGCCAGCAGAGAGCAGGGGGGTCACTACGAGCAGTACTTC.

J is TRBJ1-3 and V is TRBV5-4, with TRBD1 matching 7 bases. The CDR3 loop spans 15 amino acids. Germline V lookup: CDR1 SGHNT, CDR2 YYREEE (reference sequence). J lost 2 bases, V lost 4 bases, and 6 bases had no gene match. For the CDR3, the DNA is TGTGCCAGCAGCCGGGACAGCCACACTGGAAACACCATATATTTT. This encodes CASSRDSHTGNTIYF.

DNA of the CDR3: TGTGCCAGCATCGCGGGTAATATCCGGGCCAATGAGCAGTTCTTC. This encodes CASIAGNIRANEQFF. This sequence joins TRBV2 and TRBJ2-1; TRBD2 might be the D (5 bases). Trimming took off 7 bases at V and 6 bases at J, with 19 bases between the two ends. The CDR3 length is 15 residues. From germline, CDR1 is SNHLY and CDR2 FYNNEI.

This chain connects TRBV7-2 to TRBJ2-2; the match to TRBD1 covers 9 bases. CDR3 size: 15 residues. Trimming removed 5 bases from V and 6 bases from J; junction bases left unmatched: 7. Germline V CDR1 and CDR2: SGHTA, FQGNSA. The CDR3 nucleotides read TGTGCCAGCAGCCTACGGGACAGGGTCCCCGGGGAGCTGTTTTTT. Its translation: CASSLRDRVPGELFF.

The V gene is TRBV4-2, the J gene TRBJ2-2, with 7 bases aligning to TRBD2. Germline trimming cut 4 bases from V and 0 bases from J; bases unmatched to any gene: 2. The CDR3 extends over 15 amino acids. Germline V gives CDR1 LGHNA, CDR2 YNFKEQ. CDR3 protein: CASSPGTTNTGELFF. CDR3 DNA: TGTGCCAGCAGCCCTGGGACTACGAACACCGGGGAGCTGTTTTTT.

This rearrangement joins TRBV29-1 to TRBJ1-1; no reliable D call. CDR1 is SQVTM, CDR2 ANQGSEA, per germline. The CDR3 has 14 amino acids. The CDR3 is CSANRGLMNTEAFF. The CDR3 bases are TGCAGTGCTAATCGGGGTTTGATGAACACTGAAGCTTTCTTT.

V is TRBV5-5 and J is TRBJ1-3; 9 bases map to TRBD1. Germline values: CDR1 SGHKS, CDR2 YYEKEE (reference sequence). The CDR3 contains 15 residues. Losses at the gene ends were 5 bases for V and 6 bases for J; bases not matched to a gene: 9. The CDR3 DNA reads TGTGCCAGCAGACGCGGACAGGGGAATTTAAACACCATATATTTT. Amino acid sequence: CASRRGQGNLNTIYF.

The chain combines TRBV7-6 with TRBJ1-2, with 8 bases aligning to TRBD1. The V and J ends lost 5 bases and 7 bases, in that order; junction bases with no gene match: 9. Germline V lookup: CDR1 SGHVS, CDR2 FNYEAQ. This CDR3 is 14 amino acids long. CDR3 loop: CASSAGTGSSGYTF. DNA for the CDR3: TGTGCCAGCAGCGCCGGGACAGGTTCTTCTGGCTACACCTTC.

The chain's CDR3 is CASSQVSRDTQYF. As DNA, the CDR3 is TGCGCCAGCAGCCAAGTTTCTCGAGATACGCAGTATTTT. V is TRBV4-3 and J is TRBJ2-3; D is ambiguous. V gave up 1 base and J gave up 5 bases, with 7 bases separating them. Germline V gene data show CDR1 as LGHNA and CDR2 as YSLEER. The CDR3 has 13 amino acids.

This chain joins TRBV9 and TRBJ2-2, with D possibly TRBD2 on 5 matching bases. The CDR3 spans 18 residues. Germline V gene data show CDR1 as SGDLS and CDR2 as YYNGEE. Trimming removed 7 bases from V and 4 bases from J, with 26 bases in between. CDR3 loop: CASDPGTAKPSVTGELFF. Here the CDR3 DNA reads TGTGCCAGCGATCCGGGAACAGCAAAGCCGTCTGTCACCGGGGAGCTGTTTTTT.

This rearrangement joins TRBV27 to TRBJ2-3, with D perhaps TRBD2 (6 bases). The germline CDR1 and CDR2 sequences are MNHEY and SMNVEV (reference sequence). CDR3 length: 13 residues. Trimming left V 3 bases short and J 7 bases short, with 11 bases between. The CDR3 protein is CASSFRESNTQYF. DNA for the CDR3: TGTGCCAGCAGTTTTCGGGAGTCGAATACGCAGTATTTT.

This chain links TRBV15 with TRBJ2-7, with TRBD2 matching over 11 bases. The V gene end was trimmed by 3 bases and the J gene end by 2 bases; junction bases not matched to a gene: 3. Germline CDR1 and CDR2: LNHNV and YYDKDF (reference sequence). This CDR3 has 15 amino acids. This CDR3 is CATSRELAGAYEQYF. The CDR3, as DNA: TGTGCCACCAGCAGGGAACTAGCGGGAGCCTACGAGCAGTACTTC.

The V call is TRBV5-1, the J call TRBJ2-2; D may be TRBD1 (6 bases). This CDR3 spans 14 amino acids. Germline CDR1 and CDR2: SGHRS and YFSETQ. Trimming stripped 5 bases from V and 7 bases from J, with 15 bases between. The CDR3, as DNA: TGCGCCAGCAGAGTACAGGGATGGGGCGGGGAGCTGTTTTTT. Translated, it gives CASRVQGWGGELFF. The full variable domain, with the rest looked up from reference TRBV5-1 and TRBJ2-2, is KAGVTQTPRYLIKTRGQQVTLSCSPISGHRSVSWYQQTPGQGLQFLFEYFSETQRNKGNFPGRFSGRQFSNSRSEMNVSTLELGDSALYLCASRVQGWGGELFFGEGSRLTVL.

CDR3 amino acids: CASSLGVGGNQPQHF. CDR3 nucleotide sequence: TGTGCCAGCAGCTTGGGCGTAGGGGGCAATCAGCCCCAGCATTTT. This rearrangement joins TRBV7-8 to TRBJ1-5, with D possibly matching TRBD1 (5 bases). Trimming left V 3 bases short and J 2 bases short, with 11 bases between. The CDR3 runs to 15 residues. In germline, CDR1 is SGHVS, CDR2 FQNEAQ.

The V and J genes are TRBV25-1 and TRBJ2-2; perhaps TRBD2 as D (6 bases). With 7 bases removed from V and 6 bases from J, the gap between germline ends came to 12 bases. Germline V gene sequence: CDR1 MGHDK, CDR2 SYGVNS. The CDR3 is made up of 13 amino acids. The CDR3 protein is CASTPGVPGELFF. In DNA, the CDR3 is TGTGCCAGCACCCCGGGAGTCCCCGGGGAGCTGTTTTTT.

The J gene is TRBJ1-3, the V gene TRBV5-4; 7 bases are shared with TRBD1. V was clipped by 3 bases and J by 2 bases; unmatched bases: 2. The CDR3 covers 14 residues. Germline assignment: CDR1 SGHNT and CDR2 YYREEE (reference sequence). The CDR3 DNA sequence: TGTGCCAGCAGCTCCCAGGGGGCTGGAAACACCATATATTTT. Translation gives CASSSQGAGNTIYF.

This chain joins TRBV5-1 and TRBJ1-3; 8 bases map to TRBD1. V lost 7 bases and J lost 0; bases outside the gene matches: 12. The germline V gene has CDR1 SGHRS and CDR2 YFSETQ. The CDR3 has 17 amino acids. This CDR3 is CASQLGTGAISGNTIYF. The CDR3 DNA sequence: TGCGCCAGCCAACTTGGGACAGGAGCAATCTCTGGAAACACCATATATTTT. Combining the CDR3 with reference TRBV5-1 and TRBJ1-3 gives the whole variable domain KAGVTQTPRYLIKTRGQQVTLSCSPISGHRSVSWYQQTPGQGLQFLFEYFSETQRNKGNFPGRFSGRQFSNSRSEMNVSTLELGDSALYLCASQLGTGAISGNTIYFGEGSWLTVV.

This chain connects TRBV5-4 to TRBJ2-1, with 11 positions matching TRBD2. J gave up 0 bases and V 5 bases, and 7 bases lay outside the gene matches. Germline values: CDR1 SGHNT, CDR2 YYREEE (reference sequence). The CDR3 covers 17 residues. CDR3 sequence: CASRSGLAASSYNEQFF. As DNA, the CDR3 is TGTGCCAGCAGATCGGGACTAGCGGCTAGCTCCTACAATGAGCAGTTCTTC. The full variable domain, with the rest looked up from reference TRBV5-4 and TRBJ2-1, is ETGVTQSPTHLIKTRGQQVTLRCSSQSGHNTVSWYQQALGQGPQFIFQYYREEENGRGNFPPRFSGLQFPNYSSELNVNALELDDSALYLCASRSGLAASSYNEQFFGPGTRLTVL.

The chain is built from TRBV7-9 and TRBJ2-7, with 16 bases lining up with TRBD2. V gave up 5 bases and J gave up 2 bases; unmatched junction bases: 12. The CDR3 is made up of 19 amino acids. The V gene's germline CDR1 is SEHNR and CDR2 FQNEAQ (reference sequence). In nucleotides, the CDR3 is TGTGCCAGCAGCCAACCAGGGACTAGCGGGAGGGTAATTACCTACGAGCAGTACTTC. Amino acid sequence: CASSQPGTSGRVITYEQYF.

This clone has just a few counts. The J gene is TRBJ1-4, the V gene TRBV18; 10 nucleotides match TRBD1. Germline V gives CDR1 KGHSH, CDR2 LQKENI. The CDR3 has 14 amino acids. V was clipped by 4 bases and J by 8 bases; unmatched bases: 4. The CDR3 protein is CASSLQTGGEKLFF. CDR3 in DNA: TGTGCCAGCTCACTGCAGACAGGGGGCGAAAAACTGTTTTTT.

Only one count was recorded for this clone. The chain combines TRBV7-2 with TRBJ1-6; the D is unclear. Trimming left V 5 bases short and J 5 bases short, with 10 bases between. Per the germline V gene, CDR1 is SGHTA and CDR2 is FQGNSA. The CDR3 runs 14 residues. The CDR3 DNA reads as TGTGCCAGCAGCCCGAGGGTCCATAATTCACCCCTCCACTTT. This encodes CASSPRVHNSPLHF.

The chain has TRBV9 and TRBJ2-2; TRBD2 agrees at 9 bases. There are 15 residues in the CDR3. J lost 1 base, V lost 3 bases, and 1 base had no gene match. Germline loops: CDR1 SGDLS, CDR2 YYNGEE. CDR3 amino acids: CASSETSGNTGELFF. The CDR3 DNA follows: TGTGCCAGCAGCGAGACTAGCGGGAACACCGGGGAGCTGTTTTTT.

There are a few counts of this clone. Additional DNA sequences in this sample encode the identical CDR3. The rearrangement uses TRBV6-1 and TRBJ2-7; TRBD2 matches 9 bases. In germline, CDR1 is MNHNS, CDR2 SASEGT. After removal of 2 bases from V and 5 bases from J, the junction contained 7 bases not matched to a gene. The length of the CDR3 is 15 residues. For the CDR3, the DNA is TGTGCCAGCAGTGAATCTATTAGCGGGAGAGACGAGCAGTACTTC. Translation: CASSESISGRDEQYF.